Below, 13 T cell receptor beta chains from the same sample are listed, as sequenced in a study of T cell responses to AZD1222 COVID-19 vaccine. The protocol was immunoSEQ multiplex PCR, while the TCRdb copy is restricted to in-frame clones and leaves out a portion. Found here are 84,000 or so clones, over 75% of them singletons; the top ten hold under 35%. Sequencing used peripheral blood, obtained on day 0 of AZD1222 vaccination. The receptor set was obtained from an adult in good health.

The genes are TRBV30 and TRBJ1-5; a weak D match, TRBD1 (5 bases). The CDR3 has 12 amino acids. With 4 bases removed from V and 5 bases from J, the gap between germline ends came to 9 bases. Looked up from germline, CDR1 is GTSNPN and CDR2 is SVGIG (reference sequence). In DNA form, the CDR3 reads TGTGCCTGGAACGTGGGGGATCAGCCCCAGCATTTT. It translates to CAWNVGDQPQHF. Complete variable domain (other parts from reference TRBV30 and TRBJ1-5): SQTIHQWPATLVQPVGSPLSLECTVEGTSNPNLYWYRQAAGRGLQLLFYSVGIGQISSEVPQNLSASRPQDRQFILSSKKLLLSDSGFYLCAWNVGDQPQHFGDGTRLSIL.

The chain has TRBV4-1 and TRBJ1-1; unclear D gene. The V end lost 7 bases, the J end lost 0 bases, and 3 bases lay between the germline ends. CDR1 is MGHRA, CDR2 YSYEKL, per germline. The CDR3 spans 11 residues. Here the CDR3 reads CASTMNTEAFF. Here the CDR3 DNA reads TGCGCCAGCACTATGAACACTGAAGCTTTCTTT.

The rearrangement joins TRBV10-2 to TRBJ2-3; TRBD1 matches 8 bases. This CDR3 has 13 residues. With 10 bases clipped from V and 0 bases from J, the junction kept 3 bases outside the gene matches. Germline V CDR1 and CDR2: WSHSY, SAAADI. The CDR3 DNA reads TGCGCCACCTGGACAGGGAGCACAGATACGCAGTATTTT. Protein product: CATWTGSTDTQYF.

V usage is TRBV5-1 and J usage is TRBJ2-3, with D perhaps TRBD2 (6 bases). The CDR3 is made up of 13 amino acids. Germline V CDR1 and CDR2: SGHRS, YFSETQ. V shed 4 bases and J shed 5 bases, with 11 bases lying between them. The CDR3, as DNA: TGCGCCAGCAGCCCTCGGGGGTTAGATACGCAGTATTTT. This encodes CASSPRGLDTQYF.

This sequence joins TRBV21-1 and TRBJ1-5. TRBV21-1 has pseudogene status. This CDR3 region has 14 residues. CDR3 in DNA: TGTGCCAGCTTGGGAGTACTCAACAATCAGCCCCAGCATTTT. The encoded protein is CASLGVLNNQPQHF.

The CDR3 region has the DNA TGTGCCAGCTTACCCGGAGGACAGGGGAAGGCTGAAGCTTTCTTT. Protein product: CASLPGGQGKAEAFF. This chain uses TRBV18 with TRBJ1-1; 9 bases align to TRBD1. Germline CDR1 reads KGHSH; CDR2 reads LQKENI. The length of the CDR3 is 15 residues. The V gene end was trimmed by 7 bases and the J gene end by 6 bases; junction bases not matched to a gene: 12.

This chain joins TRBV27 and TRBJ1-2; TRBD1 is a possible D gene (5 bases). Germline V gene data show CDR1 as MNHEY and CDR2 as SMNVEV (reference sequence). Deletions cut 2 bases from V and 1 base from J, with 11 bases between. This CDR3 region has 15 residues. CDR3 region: CASSLVQGGNYGYTF. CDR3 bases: TGTGCCAGCAGTTTAGTGCAGGGAGGTAACTATGGCTACACCTTC.

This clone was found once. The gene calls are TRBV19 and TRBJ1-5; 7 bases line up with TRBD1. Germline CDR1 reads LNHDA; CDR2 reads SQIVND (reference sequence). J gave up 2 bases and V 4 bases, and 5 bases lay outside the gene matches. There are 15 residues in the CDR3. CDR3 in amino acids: CASSKRGLGNQPQHF. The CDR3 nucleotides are TGTGCCAGTAGTAAGAGGGGGCTGGGCAATCAGCCCCAGCATTTT.

The CDR3 loop reads CASSTWTSGRIPIGSEPTDTQYF. The CDR3 DNA follows: TGTGCCAGCAGCACCTGGACTAGCGGGAGGATTCCCATCGGGTCCGAACCCACAGATACGCAGTATTTT. The V and J genes are TRBV21-1 and TRBJ2-3; the table's D call of TRBD2 was not tested on the DNA. TRBV21-1 is an annotated pseudogene. The CDR3 contains 23 residues.

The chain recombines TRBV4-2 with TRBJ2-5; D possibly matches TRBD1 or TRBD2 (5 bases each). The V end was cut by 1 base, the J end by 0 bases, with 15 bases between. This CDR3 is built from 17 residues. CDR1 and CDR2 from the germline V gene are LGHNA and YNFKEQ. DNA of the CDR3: TGTGCCAGCAGCCAAGTAGCCGCCGGGACGGACCAAGAGACCCAGTACTTC. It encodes CASSQVAAGTDQETQYF.

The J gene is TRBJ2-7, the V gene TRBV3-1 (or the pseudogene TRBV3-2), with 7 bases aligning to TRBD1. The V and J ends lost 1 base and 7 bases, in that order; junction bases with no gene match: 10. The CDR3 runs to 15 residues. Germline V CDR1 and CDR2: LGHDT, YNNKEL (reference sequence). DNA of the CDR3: TGTGCCAGCAGCCAAGGAGGCCAGGGGGTGAGAGAGCAGTACTTC. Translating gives CASSQGGQGVREQYF.

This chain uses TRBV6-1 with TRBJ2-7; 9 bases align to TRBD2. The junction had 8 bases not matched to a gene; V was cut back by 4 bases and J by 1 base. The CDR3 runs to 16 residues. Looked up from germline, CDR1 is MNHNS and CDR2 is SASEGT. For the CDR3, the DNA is TGTGCCAGCAGTGTTCCCGGGACTAGCAGATCCTACGAGCAGTACTTC. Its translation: CASSVPGTSRSYEQYF.

This chain's CDR3 is CASSIDNSRLMYGYTF. The CDR3 DNA sequence: TGTGCCAGTAGTATAGATAATTCACGGCTTATGTATGGCTACACCTTC. V gene TRBV19 combines with J gene TRBJ1-2; D unresolved. This CDR3 contains 16 residues. Germline assignment: CDR1 LNHDA and CDR2 SQIVND (reference sequence). V was clipped by 0 bases and J by 5 bases, with 16 bases between them.